The 10 T cell receptor beta chains reported below all come from one sample, sequenced in a study of T-cell memory formation after mild COVID-19. TCRdb reprocessed the 5' RACE reads with MiXCR, giving one entry per CDR3 protein. Found here are 100,000 to 150,000 distinct CDR3 sequences, approximately 15% of them singletons; the top ten hold about 5.2%. Specimen: PBMCs or a T cell subset sorted from them (not recorded which). All receptors derive from a man younger than 35 who had mild COVID-19 (a few samples of this study predate the infection). Cell type and time point are not known.

This chain uses TRBV5-1 with TRBJ2-3, with 11 bases identical to TRBD2. Germline V gene sequence: CDR1 SGHRS, CDR2 YFSETQ. The CDR3 runs to 16 residues. V lost 1 base, J lost 4 bases, and 5 bases stayed unmatched. The CDR3 protein is CASSLSRLAGSDTQYF. The CDR3 nucleotides read TGCGCCAGCAGCTTGTCTCGACTAGCGGGGTCAGATACGCAGTATTTT.

There are a few counts of this clonotype. The genes are TRBV7-8 and TRBJ2-5; TRBD1 agrees at 11 bases. J lost 2 bases, V lost 3 bases, and 5 bases had no gene match. CDR1 and CDR2 (germline): SGHVS, FQNEAQ. CDR3 length: 16 amino acids. This CDR3 is CASSLMGQGGQETQYF. The CDR3 nucleotides are TGTGCCAGCAGCTTGATGGGACAGGGGGGACAAGAGACCCAGTACTTC.

This chain links TRBV20-1 with TRBJ2-1; 11 bases map to TRBD2. The CDR3 covers 14 residues. CDR1 DFQATT and CDR2 SNEGSKA come from the germline V gene (reference sequence). J gave up 6 bases and V 6 bases, and 7 bases lay outside the gene matches. CDR3: CSARRLAGGNEQFF. CDR3 nucleotide sequence: TGCAGTGCCCGTCGGCTAGCGGGGGGCAATGAGCAGTTCTTC.

This clonotype was seen more than once but under ten times. The rearrangement links TRBV20-1 to TRBJ1-2, with D unresolved. Germline V lookup: CDR1 DFQATT, CDR2 SNEGSKA (reference sequence). This CDR3 region has 13 residues. V dropped 4 bases and J dropped 3 bases, with 12 bases sitting between them. The CDR3 here is CSATVSLDYGYTF. The CDR3 DNA reads TGCAGTGCTACGGTTAGTCTGGACTATGGCTACACCTTC.

This sequence joins TRBV20-1 and TRBJ2-4; unclear D gene. The CDR3 has 14 amino acids. The germline CDR1 and CDR2 sequences are DFQATT and SNEGSKA (reference sequence). Trimming stripped 6 bases from V and 0 bases from J, with 12 bases between. The CDR3 DNA follows: TGCAGTGCCAGCCGGCAGCTAGCCAAAAACATTCAGTACTTC. It translates to CSASRQLAKNIQYF.

CDR3 coding DNA: TGTGCCAGCAGTGATCACGGACGCACCGGGGAGCTGTTTTTT. This encodes CASSDHGRTGELFF. The V and J genes are TRBV25-1 and TRBJ2-2; no definite D call. Germline V CDR1 and CDR2: MGHDK, SYGVNS. This CDR3 is 14 amino acids long. V lost 3 bases and J 4 bases, leaving 9 bases between the germline ends.

This clonotype was seen more than once but under ten times. The CDR3 coding sequence is TGCAGTGCTATTTCAGAGTACCGCCAAGAGACCCAGTACTTC. Translation gives CSAISEYRQETQYF. The chain is built from TRBV20-1 and TRBJ2-5; D call uncertain. V was clipped by 4 bases and J by 1 base, with 13 bases between them. Germline assignment: CDR1 DFQATT and CDR2 SNEGSKA (reference sequence). This CDR3 is built from 14 residues.

The chain joins TRBV10-3 to TRBJ2-7, with 10 bases that match TRBD1. The length of the CDR3 is 14 residues. Germline loops: CDR1 ENHRY, CDR2 SYGVKD. Losses at the gene ends were 6 bases for V and 4 bases for J; bases not matched to a gene: 6. In DNA form, the CDR3 reads TGTGCCATCAGGGTTTCGGGACAGGGGTACGAGCAGTACTTC. Its translation: CAIRVSGQGYEQYF.

The V call is TRBV6-2 or TRBV6-3, the J call TRBJ2-3; D is uncertain. Trimming took off 0 bases at V and 0 bases at J, with 7 bases between the two ends. The CDR3 is 15 amino acids. Germline-derived CDR1 and CDR2 are MNHEY and SVGEGT. The CDR3 DNA reads TGTGCCAGCAGTTACTCCGTCGCTAGCACAGATACGCAGTATTTT. This translates into CASSYSVASTDTQYF.

This clonotype was detected a few times. The chain employs TRBV7-2 and TRBJ2-3, with D perhaps TRBD1 (8 bases). With 5 bases removed from V and 2 bases from J, the gap between germline ends came to 20 bases. The CDR3 has 17 residues. CDR1 is SGHTA and CDR2 is FQGNSA in the germline V gene. The chain's CDR3 is CASSPRQGRGYTDTQYF. CDR3 nucleotide sequence: TGTGCCAGCAGCCCCCGACAGGGGAGGGGGTACACAGATACGCAGTATTTT.